The 16 T cell receptor beta chains given below trace back to one sample, sequenced in a study of cytomegalovirus exposure and HLA in healthy donors. PCR primers comprised 60 Vbeta and 13 Jbeta primers. TCRdb's copy holds only in-frame clones and misses some; the assay was immunoSEQ multiplex PCR. The repertoire holds approximately 170,000 clones, with approximately 84% as singletons. The sequenced sample was PBMCs. The receptors derive from a woman aged 45-65 years in good health and CMV-seropositive.

This chain links TRBV4-1 with TRBJ2-4; 8 bases line up with TRBD1. J was trimmed by 7 bases and V by 6 bases; bases with no gene match: 8. This CDR3 contains 14 residues. CDR1 and CDR2 from the germline V gene are MGHRA and YSYEKL. The CDR3 protein is CASRDTTGDNIQYF. The CDR3 nucleotides read TGCGCCAGCAGGGACACGACAGGGGACAACATTCAGTACTTC.

The chain couples TRBV5-1 to TRBJ2-5, with TRBD1 matching 9 bases. The CDR3 has 15 amino acids. After removal of 0 bases from V and 4 bases from J, the junction contained 4 bases not matched to a gene. CDR1 SGHRS and CDR2 YFSETQ come from the germline V gene. The CDR3 bases are TGCGCCAGCAGCTTGGCCGGACAGGGGCCAGAGACCCAGTACTTC. Residues: CASSLAGQGPETQYF.

In this sample, this clone turned up a few times. This sequence joins TRBV7-3 and TRBJ1-1, with 7 bases lining up with TRBD1. The germline V gene has CDR1 SGHTA and CDR2 FQGTGA. Trimming at V came to 3 bases and at J to 7 bases, leaving 8 bases not matched to a gene. The CDR3 is 14 amino acids. The CDR3 DNA reads as TGTGCCAGCAGCTTGGACAGGTCGATTGGTGAAGCTTTCTTT. Its protein product is CASSLDRSIGEAFF.

The chain couples TRBV7-3 to TRBJ2-1; 11 bases are shared with TRBD2. The trim removed 4 bases at V and 8 bases at J, leaving 7 bases unmatched. The germline gives CDR1 SGHTA, CDR2 FQGTGA. The CDR3 has 15 residues. DNA of the CDR3: TGTGCCAGCAGCTCCCAGGGACTAGCGGAGGATGAGCAGTTCTTC. Its translation: CASSSQGLAEDEQFF. Full variable domain (remainder filled in from reference TRBV7-3 and TRBJ2-1): GAGVSQTPSNKVTEKGKYVELRCDPISGHTALYWYRQSLGQGPEFLIYFQGTGAADDSGLPNDRFFAVRPEGSVSTLKIQRTERGDSAVYLCASSSQGLAEDEQFFGPGTRLTVL.

This clone was recorded only once. The chain couples TRBV6-6 to TRBJ1-2, with TRBD1 matching 7 bases. The length of the CDR3 is 10 residues. V lost 10 bases to trimming and J lost 6 bases; unmatched junction nucleotides: 2. Germline V CDR1 and CDR2: MNHNY, SVGAGI (reference sequence). In nucleotides, the CDR3 is TGTGCCACCCAGGGGGATGGCTACACCTTC. Its translation is CATQGDGYTF.

The DNA of the CDR3 is TGTGCCAGCAGCCAAGGGACACCTTACACCGGGGAGCTGTTTTTT. Residues: CASSQGTPYTGELFF. The chain has TRBV14 and TRBJ2-2; maybe TRBD1 (5 bases). Trimming took off 1 base at V and 3 bases at J, with 9 bases between the two ends. There are 15 residues in the CDR3. Germline V gene lookup returns CDR1 SGHDN and CDR2 FVKESK.

The gene calls are TRBV28 and TRBJ1-5, with 8 bases fitting TRBD1. The trim removed 5 bases at V and 6 bases at J, leaving 9 bases unmatched. CDR3 length: 15 amino acids. Germline V gene sequence: CDR1 MDHEN, CDR2 SYDVKM. The CDR3 loop is CASSPPTGAGQPQHF. CDR3 DNA sequence: TGTGCCAGCAGTCCGCCGACAGGGGCAGGTCAGCCCCAGCATTTT.

The genes are TRBV25-1 and TRBJ2-1, with 7 bases identical to TRBD1. J gave up 2 bases and V 5 bases, and 6 bases lay outside the gene matches. Germline-derived CDR1 and CDR2 are MGHDK and SYGVNS. The CDR3 extends over 15 amino acids. CDR3 amino acids: CASSTGTEPYNEQFF. In nucleotides, the CDR3 is TGTGCCAGCAGTACCGGGACAGAACCCTACAATGAGCAGTTCTTC.

The chain employs TRBV7-2 and TRBJ1-1, with D uncertain. V dropped 8 bases and J dropped 0 bases, with 10 bases sitting between them. The length of the CDR3 is 13 residues. Germline V CDR1 and CDR2: SGHTA, FQGNSA. CDR3 protein: CASLDFMNTEAFF. In nucleotides, the CDR3 is TGTGCCAGCCTAGACTTCATGAACACTGAAGCTTTCTTT.

The V and J genes are TRBV4-3 and TRBJ1-2; the D gene is possibly TRBD1 (5 bases). Germline CDR1 is LGHNA and CDR2 is YSLEER. V shed 2 bases and J shed 4 bases, with 17 bases lying between them. This CDR3 has 16 residues. The CDR3 DNA reads as TGCGCCAGCAGCCAATTACCCCTGACAGCACCCTATGGCTACACCTTC. Encoded protein: CASSQLPLTAPYGYTF.

This clone appeared a few times. The chain is built from TRBV6-1 and TRBJ2-7; D possibly corresponds to TRBD2 (5 bases). CDR3 length: 13 amino acids. Trimming left V 6 bases short and J 1 base short, with 10 bases between. Germline CDR1 and CDR2: MNHNS and SASEGT. The CDR3 sequence is CASSPRGSYEQYF. CDR3 bases: TGTGCCAGCAGCCCCCGCGGGTCCTACGAGCAGTACTTC.

This clone turned up a few times. The genes are TRBV30 and TRBJ2-7, with TRBD1 as a possible D gene (5 bases). V lost 0 bases and J 5 bases, leaving 14 bases between the germline ends. The germline gives CDR1 GTSNPN, CDR2 SVGIG (reference sequence). This CDR3 is 14 amino acids long. The CDR3 nucleotides read TGTGCCTGGAGTGTCCTAGGGGTGAAAAACGAGCAGTACTTC. Encoded protein: CAWSVLGVKNEQYF.

This clone was seen just once. The chain combines TRBV6-5 with TRBJ1-1; weak D call: TRBD1 (5 bases). The V end was cut by 0 bases, the J end by 1 base, with 6 bases between. This CDR3 has 14 amino acids. Germline V gene data show CDR1 as MNHEY and CDR2 as SVGAGI. The CDR3 bases are TGTGCCAGCAGTTACTCAACAGGGAACACTGAAGCTTTCTTT. Its protein product is CASSYSTGNTEAFF.

On this clone itself: Other nucleotide sequences from this sample produce the same CDR3. The chain employs TRBV19 and TRBJ1-5; 9 bases fit TRBD1. The CDR3 is 15 residues long. V was clipped by 1 base and J by 2 bases; unmatched bases: 0. Germline CDR1 reads LNHDA; CDR2 reads SQIVND (reference sequence). The CDR3 sequence: CASSIGTGGNQPQHF. DNA for the CDR3: TGTGCCAGTAGTATAGGGACAGGGGGCAATCAGCCCCAGCATTTT.

This chain uses TRBV10-2 with TRBJ1-5; weak D call: TRBD1 (5 bases). Germline CDR1 and CDR2: WSHSY and SAAADI. The germline V and J ends were trimmed by 0 bases and 11 bases, with 23 bases remaining between them. The CDR3 covers 17 residues. CDR3 DNA: TGCGCCAGCAGTGAGTCAGGTGGGGGGACCGGGGTAGGAGCCCAGCATTTT. Residues: CASSESGGGTGVGAQHF.

V is TRBV28 and J is TRBJ2-2; D is possibly TRBD2 (6 bases). This CDR3 region has 17 residues. Germline V gene data show CDR1 as MDHEN and CDR2 as SYDVKM. The V and J ends lost 2 bases and 7 bases respectively, with 20 bases between them. CDR3 amino acids: CASSLPPGRLVDGELFF. CDR3 DNA: TGTGCCAGCAGTTTACCCCCCGGGAGACTAGTAGACGGGGAGCTGTTTTTT.